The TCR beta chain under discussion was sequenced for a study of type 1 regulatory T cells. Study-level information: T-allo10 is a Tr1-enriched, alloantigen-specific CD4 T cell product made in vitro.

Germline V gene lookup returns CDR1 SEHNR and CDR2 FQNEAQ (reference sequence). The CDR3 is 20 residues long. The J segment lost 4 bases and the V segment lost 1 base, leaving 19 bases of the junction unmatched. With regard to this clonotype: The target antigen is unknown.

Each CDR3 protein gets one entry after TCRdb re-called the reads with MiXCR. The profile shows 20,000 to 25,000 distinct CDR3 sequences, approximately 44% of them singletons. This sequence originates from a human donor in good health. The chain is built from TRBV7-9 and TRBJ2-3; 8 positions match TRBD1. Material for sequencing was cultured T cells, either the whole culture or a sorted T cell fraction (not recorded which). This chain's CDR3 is CASSLGPRDRGFLRADTQYF. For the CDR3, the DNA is TGTGCCAGCAGCTTAGGCCCCCGAGACAGGGGATTTTTGCGGGCAGATACGCAGTATTTT.